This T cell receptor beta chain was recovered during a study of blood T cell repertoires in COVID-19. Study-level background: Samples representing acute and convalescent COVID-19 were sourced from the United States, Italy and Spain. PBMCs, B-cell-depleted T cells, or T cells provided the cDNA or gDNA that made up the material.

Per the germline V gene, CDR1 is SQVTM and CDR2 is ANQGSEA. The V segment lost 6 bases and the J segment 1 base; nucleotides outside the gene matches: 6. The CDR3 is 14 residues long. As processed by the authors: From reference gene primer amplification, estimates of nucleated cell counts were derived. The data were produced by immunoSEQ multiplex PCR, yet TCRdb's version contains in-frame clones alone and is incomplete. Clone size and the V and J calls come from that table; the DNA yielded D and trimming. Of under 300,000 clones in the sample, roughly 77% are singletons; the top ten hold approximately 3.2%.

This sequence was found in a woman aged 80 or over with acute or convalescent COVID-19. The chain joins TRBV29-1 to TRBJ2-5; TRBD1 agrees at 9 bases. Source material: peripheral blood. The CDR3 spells CSVPGQGSQETQYF. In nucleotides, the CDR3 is TGCAGCGTCCCGGGACAGGGCTCCCAAGAGACCCAGTACTTC. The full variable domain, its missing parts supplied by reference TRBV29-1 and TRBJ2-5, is SAVISQKPSRDICQRGTSLTIQCQVDSQVTMMFWYRQQPGQSLTLIATANQGSEATYESGFVIDKFPISRPNLTFSTLTVSNMSPEDSSIYLCSVPGQGSQETQYFGPGTRLLVL.